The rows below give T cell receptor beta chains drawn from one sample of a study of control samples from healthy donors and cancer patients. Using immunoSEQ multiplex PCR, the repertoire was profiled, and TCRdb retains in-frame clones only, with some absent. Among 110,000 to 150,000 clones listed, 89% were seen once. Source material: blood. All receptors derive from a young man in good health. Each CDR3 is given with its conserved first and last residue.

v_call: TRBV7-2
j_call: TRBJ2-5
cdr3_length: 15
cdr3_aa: CASSLVWRGQETQYF

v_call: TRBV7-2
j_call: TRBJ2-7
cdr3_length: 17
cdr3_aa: CASSLALASGGAYEQYF

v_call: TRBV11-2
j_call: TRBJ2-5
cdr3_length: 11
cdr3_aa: CASSVGETQYF

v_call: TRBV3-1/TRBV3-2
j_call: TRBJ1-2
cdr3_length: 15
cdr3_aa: CASSQAGQGRDGYTF

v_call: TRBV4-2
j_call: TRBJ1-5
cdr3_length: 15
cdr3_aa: CASSQDKQGNQPQHF

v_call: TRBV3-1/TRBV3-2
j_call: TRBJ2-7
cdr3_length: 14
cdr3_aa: CASSQRERSSEQYF

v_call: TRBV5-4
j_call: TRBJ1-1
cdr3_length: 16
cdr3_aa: CASSLGWGGTNTEAFF

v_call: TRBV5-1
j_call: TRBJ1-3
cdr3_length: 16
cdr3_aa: CASSLDHRGSGNTIYF

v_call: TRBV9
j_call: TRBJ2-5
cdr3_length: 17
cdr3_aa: CASSVAPTSGRIETQYF

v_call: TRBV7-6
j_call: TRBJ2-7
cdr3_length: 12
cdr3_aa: CASRDPGREQYF